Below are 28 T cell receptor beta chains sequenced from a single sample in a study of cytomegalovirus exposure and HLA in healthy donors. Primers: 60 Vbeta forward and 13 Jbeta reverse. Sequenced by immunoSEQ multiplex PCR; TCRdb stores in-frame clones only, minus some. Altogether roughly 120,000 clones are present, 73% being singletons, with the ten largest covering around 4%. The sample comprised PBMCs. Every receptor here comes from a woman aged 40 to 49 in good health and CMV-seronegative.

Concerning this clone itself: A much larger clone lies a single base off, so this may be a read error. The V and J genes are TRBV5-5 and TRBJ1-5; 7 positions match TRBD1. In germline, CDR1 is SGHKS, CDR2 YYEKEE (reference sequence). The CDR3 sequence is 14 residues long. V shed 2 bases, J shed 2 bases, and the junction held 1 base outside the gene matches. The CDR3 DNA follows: TGTGCCAGCAGCTTCGGACAGGGCAATCAGCCCCAGCATTTT. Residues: CASSFGQGNQPQHF.

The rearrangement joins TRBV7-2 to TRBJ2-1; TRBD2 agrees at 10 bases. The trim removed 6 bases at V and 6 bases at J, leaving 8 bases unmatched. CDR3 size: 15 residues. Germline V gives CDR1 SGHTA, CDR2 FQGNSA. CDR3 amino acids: CASRNLAGDVNEQFF. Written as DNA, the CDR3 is TGTGCCAGCAGAAATCTAGCGGGAGATGTCAATGAGCAGTTCTTC.

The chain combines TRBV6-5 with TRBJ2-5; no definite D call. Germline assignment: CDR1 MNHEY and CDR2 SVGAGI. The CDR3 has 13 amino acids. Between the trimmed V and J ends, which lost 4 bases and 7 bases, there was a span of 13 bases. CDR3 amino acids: CASSSRSPGTQYF. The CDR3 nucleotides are TGTGCCAGCAGTTCTAGGTCCCCGGGGACCCAGTACTTC.

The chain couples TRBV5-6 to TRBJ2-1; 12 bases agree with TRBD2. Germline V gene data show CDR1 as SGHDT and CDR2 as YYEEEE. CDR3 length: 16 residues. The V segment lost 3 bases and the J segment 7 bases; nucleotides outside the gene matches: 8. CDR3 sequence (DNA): TGTGCCAGCAGCTCCCTAGCGGGGGGGCCTTGGAATGAGCAGTTCTTC. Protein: CASSSLAGGPWNEQFF.

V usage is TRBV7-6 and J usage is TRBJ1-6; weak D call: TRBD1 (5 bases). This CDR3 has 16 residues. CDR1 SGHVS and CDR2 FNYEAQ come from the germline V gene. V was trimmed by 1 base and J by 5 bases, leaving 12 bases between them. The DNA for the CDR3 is TGTGCCAGCAGCTTAGAGGCAGGGATGGATAATTCACCCCTCCACTTT. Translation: CASSLEAGMDNSPLHF.

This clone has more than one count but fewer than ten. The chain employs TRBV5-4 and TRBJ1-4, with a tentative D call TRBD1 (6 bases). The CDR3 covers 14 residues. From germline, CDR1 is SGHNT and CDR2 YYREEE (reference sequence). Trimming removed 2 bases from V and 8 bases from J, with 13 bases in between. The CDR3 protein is CASSFGGGGEKLFF. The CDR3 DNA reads TGTGCCAGCAGCTTCGGAGGGGGAGGGGAAAAACTGTTTTTT. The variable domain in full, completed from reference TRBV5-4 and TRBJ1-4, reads ETGVTQSPTHLIKTRGQQVTLRCSSQSGHNTVSWYQQALGQGPQFIFQYYREEENGRGNFPPRFSGLQFPNYSSELNVNALELDDSALYLCASSFGGGGEKLFFGSGTQLSVL.

The CDR3, as DNA: TGCGCCAGCAGCTTTGGGACTGCCACAGATACGCAGTATTTT. Its protein product is CASSFGTATDTQYF. V is TRBV5-1 and J is TRBJ2-3; tentatively, D is TRBD2 (6 bases). This CDR3 region has 14 residues. V was trimmed by 2 bases and J by 2 bases, leaving 9 bases between them. From germline, CDR1 is SGHRS and CDR2 YFSETQ.

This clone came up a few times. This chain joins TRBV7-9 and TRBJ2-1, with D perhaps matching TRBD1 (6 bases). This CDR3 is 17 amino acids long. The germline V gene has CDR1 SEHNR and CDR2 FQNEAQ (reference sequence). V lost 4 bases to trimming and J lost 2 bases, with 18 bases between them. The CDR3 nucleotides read TGTGCCAGCAGCTCCCTATGGGGGCGTAGGGCCTACAATGAGCAGTTCTTC. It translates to CASSSLWGRRAYNEQFF.

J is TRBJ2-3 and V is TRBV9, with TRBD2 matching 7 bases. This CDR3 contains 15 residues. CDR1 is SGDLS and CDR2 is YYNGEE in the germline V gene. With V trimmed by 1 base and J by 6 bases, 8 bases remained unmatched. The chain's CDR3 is CASSVWGGEVDTQYF. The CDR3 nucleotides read TGTGCCAGCAGCGTATGGGGGGGGGAGGTGGATACGCAGTATTTT. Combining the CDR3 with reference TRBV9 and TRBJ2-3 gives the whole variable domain DSGVTQTPKHLITATGQRVTLRCSPRSGDLSVYWYQQSLDQGLQFLIQYYNGEERAKGNILERFSAQQFPDLHSELNLSSLELGDSALYFCASSVWGGEVDTQYFGPGTRLTVL.

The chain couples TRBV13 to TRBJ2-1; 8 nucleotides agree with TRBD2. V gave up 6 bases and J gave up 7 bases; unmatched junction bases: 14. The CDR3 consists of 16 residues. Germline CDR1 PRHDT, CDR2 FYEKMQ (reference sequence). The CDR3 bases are TGTGCCAGCAGGGGTCCTATTGCGGGGGGTCGAAATGAGCAGTTCTTC. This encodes CASRGPIAGGRNEQFF.

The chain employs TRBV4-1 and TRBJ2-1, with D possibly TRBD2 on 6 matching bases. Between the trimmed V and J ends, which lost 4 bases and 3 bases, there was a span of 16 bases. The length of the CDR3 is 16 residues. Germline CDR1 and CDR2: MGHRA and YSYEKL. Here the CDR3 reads CASSPLERVNYNEQFF. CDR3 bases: TGCGCCAGCAGCCCCCTCGAGCGGGTTAACTACAATGAGCAGTTCTTC.

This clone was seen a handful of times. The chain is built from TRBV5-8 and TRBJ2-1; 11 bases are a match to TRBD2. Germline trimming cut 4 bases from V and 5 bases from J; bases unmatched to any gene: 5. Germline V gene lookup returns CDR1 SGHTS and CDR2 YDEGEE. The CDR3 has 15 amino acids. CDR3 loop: CASSVGLAEDNEQFF. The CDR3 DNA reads TGTGCCAGCAGCGTGGGACTAGCGGAGGACAATGAGCAGTTCTTC.

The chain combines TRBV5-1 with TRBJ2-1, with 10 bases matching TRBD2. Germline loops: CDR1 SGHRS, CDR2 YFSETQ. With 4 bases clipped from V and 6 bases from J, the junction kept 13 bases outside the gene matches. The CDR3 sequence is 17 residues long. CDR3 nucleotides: TGCGCCAGCAGCGCGGGAACTATAGCGGGGGGTGGCAATGAGCAGTTCTTC. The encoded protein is CASSAGTIAGGGNEQFF.

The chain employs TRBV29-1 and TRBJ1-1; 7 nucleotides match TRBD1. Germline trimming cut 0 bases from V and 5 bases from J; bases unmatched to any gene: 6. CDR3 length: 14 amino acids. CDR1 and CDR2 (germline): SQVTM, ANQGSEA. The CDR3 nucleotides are TGCAGCGTTGAAGACACGGGACAGACAACTGAAGCTTTCTTT. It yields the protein CSVEDTGQTTEAFF.

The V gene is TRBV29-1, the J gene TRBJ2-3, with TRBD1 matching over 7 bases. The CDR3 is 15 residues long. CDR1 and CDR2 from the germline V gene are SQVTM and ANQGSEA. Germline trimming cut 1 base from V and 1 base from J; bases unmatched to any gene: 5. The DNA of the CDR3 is TGCAGCGTTGAAGTTTCGGGACAGCGCACAGATACGCAGTATTTT. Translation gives CSVEVSGQRTDTQYF.

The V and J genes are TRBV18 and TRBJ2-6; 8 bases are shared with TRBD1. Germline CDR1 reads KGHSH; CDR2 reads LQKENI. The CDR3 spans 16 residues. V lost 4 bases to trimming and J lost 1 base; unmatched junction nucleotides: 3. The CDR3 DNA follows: TGTGCCAGCTCACTCACAGGGGGGTCTGGGGCCAACGTCCTGACTTTC. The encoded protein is CASSLTGGSGANVLTF.

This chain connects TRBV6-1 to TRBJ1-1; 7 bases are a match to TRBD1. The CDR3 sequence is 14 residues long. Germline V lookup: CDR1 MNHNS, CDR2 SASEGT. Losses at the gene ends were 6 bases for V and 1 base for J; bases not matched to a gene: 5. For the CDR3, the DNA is TGTGCCAGCAGGAGGGACAGATCGAACACTGAAGCTTTCTTT. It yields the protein CASRRDRSNTEAFF.

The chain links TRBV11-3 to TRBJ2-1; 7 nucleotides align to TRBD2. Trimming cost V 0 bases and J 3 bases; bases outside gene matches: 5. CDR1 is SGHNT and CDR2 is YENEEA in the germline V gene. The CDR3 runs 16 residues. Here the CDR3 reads CASSLEGSGFYNEQFF. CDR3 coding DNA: TGTGCCAGCAGCTTAGAGGGTAGCGGGTTCTACAATGAGCAGTTCTTC. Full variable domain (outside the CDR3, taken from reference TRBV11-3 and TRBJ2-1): EAGVVQSPRYKIIEKKQPVAFWCNPISGHNTLYWYLQNLGQGPELLIRYENEEAVDDSQLPKDRFSAERLKGVDSTLKIQPAELGDSAVYLCASSLEGSGFYNEQFFGPGTRLTVL.

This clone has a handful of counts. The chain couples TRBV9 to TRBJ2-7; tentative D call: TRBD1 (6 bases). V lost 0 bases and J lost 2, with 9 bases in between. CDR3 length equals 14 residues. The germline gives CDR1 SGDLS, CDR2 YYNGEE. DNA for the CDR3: TGTGCCAGCAGCGTAGATTCAGGGGCCTACGAGCAGTACTTC. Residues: CASSVDSGAYEQYF.

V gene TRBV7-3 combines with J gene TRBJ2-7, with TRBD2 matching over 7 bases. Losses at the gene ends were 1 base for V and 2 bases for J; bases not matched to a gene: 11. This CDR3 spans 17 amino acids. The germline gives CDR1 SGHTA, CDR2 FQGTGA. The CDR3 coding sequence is TGTGCCAGCAGCTTAATGGCCGGCGGGAGTTCCCCCTACGAGCAGTACTTC. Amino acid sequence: CASSLMAGGSSPYEQYF.

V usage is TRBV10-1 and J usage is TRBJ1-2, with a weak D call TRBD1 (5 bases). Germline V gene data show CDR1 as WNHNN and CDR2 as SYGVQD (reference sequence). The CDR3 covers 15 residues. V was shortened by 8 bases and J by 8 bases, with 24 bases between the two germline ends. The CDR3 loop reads CASGPAGGKTGGYTF. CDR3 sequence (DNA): TGCGCCAGCGGCCCGGCGGGGGGAAAAACGGGCGGCTACACCTTC.

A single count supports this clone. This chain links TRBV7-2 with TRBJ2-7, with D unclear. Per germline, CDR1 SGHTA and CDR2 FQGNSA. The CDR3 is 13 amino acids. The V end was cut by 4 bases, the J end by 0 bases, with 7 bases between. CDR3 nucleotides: TGTGCCAGCAGCTACGGTTTCTCCTACGAGCAGTACTTC. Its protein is CASSYGFSYEQYF.

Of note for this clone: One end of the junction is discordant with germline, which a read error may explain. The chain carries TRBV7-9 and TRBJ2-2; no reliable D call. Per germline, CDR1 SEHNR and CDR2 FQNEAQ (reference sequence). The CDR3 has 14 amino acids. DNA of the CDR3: TGTTCCAGCAGTTTTCTGGCCCCGTCCGGGGAGCTGTTTTTT. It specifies CSSSFLAPSGELFF.

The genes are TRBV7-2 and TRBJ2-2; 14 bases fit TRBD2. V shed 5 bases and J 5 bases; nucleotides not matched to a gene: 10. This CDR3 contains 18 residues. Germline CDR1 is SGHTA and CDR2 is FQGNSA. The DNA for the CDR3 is TGTGCCAGCAGCCGGATAGGGACTAGCGGGAGACGGACCGGGGAGCTGTTTTTT. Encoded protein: CASSRIGTSGRRTGELFF.

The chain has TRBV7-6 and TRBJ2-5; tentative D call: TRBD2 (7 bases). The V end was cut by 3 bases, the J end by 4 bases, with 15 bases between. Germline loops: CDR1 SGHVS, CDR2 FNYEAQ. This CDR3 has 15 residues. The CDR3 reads CASSLGGGGGETQYF. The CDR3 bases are TGTGCCAGCAGCTTGGGCGGGGGAGGGGGAGAGACCCAGTACTTC. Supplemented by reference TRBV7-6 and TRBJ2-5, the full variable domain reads GAGVSQSPRYKVTKRGQDVALRCDPISGHVSLYWYRQALGQGPEFLTYFNYEAQQDKSGLPNDRFSAERPEGSISTLTIQRTEQRDSAMYRCASSLGGGGGETQYFGPGTRLLVL.

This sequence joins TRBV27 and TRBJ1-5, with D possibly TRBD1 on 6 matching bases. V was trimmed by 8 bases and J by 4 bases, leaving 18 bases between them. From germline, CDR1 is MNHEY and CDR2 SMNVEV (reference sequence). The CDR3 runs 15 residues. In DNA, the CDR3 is TGTGCCAGCTCCAAAATCCGGGACATTAATCAGCCCCAGCATTTT. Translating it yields CASSKIRDINQPQHF.

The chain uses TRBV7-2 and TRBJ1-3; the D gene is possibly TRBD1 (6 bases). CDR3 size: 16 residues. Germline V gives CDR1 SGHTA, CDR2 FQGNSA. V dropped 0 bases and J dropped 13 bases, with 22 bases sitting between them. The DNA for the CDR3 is TGTGCCAGCAGCTTAGCGCGGGCGGGGGGCGGCTCCAGAATATATTTT. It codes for CASSLARAGGGSRIYF.

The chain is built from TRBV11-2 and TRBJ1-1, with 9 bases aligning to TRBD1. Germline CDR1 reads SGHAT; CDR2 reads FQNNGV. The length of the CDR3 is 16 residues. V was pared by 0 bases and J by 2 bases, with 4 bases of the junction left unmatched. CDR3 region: CASSLDRTGDNTEAFF. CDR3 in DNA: TGTGCCAGCAGCTTAGATCGGACAGGGGATAACACTGAAGCTTTCTTT.